The next 18 T cell receptor beta chains were all read from a single sample in a study of long-term antiretroviral therapy in people with HIV. Run at survey level, the immunoSEQ assay was version v3.0. TCRdb's table, derived via immunoSEQ multiplex PCR, lists solely in-frame clones and lacks some. The repertoire holds 31,000 or so clones, with approximately 86% as singletons. Sequences were derived from unsorted PBMCs, sampled roughly 5 years before starting antiretroviral therapy. These receptor sequences come from a man aged 50 or older with HIV.

V is TRBV19 and J is TRBJ1-6; D gene uncertain. The CDR3 length is 13 residues. V was trimmed by 6 bases and J by 3 bases, leaving 6 bases between them. The germline gives CDR1 LNHDA, CDR2 SQIVND (reference sequence). The CDR3 reads CASSDIYNSPLHF. DNA of the CDR3: TGTGCCAGTAGCGACATCTATAATTCACCCCTCCACTTT.

The gene calls are TRBV7-6 and TRBJ1-3; D is ambiguous. There are 14 residues in the CDR3. The germline CDR1 and CDR2 sequences are SGHVS and FNYEAQ. V was trimmed by 5 bases and J by 8 bases, leaving 16 bases between them. CDR3 DNA: TGTGCCAGCAGCGAACAGAATTCTCAGGACACCATATATTTT. Its protein is CASSEQNSQDTIYF.

This clone occurred a few times. This rearrangement joins TRBV11-2 to TRBJ1-5; D remains unclear. The CDR3 is made up of 15 amino acids. Germline CDR1 SGHAT, CDR2 FQNNGV. Trimming shortened V by 2 bases and J by 9 bases, and 17 bases separated the two germline ends. Here the CDR3 DNA reads TGTGCCAGCAGCTTAAATGGTGCTACTTTGGGGCCCCAGCATTTT. Encoded protein: CASSLNGATLGPQHF.

The chain couples TRBV6-1 to TRBJ2-7; D unclear. CDR3 length: 15 residues. V shed 2 bases and J shed 7 bases, with 18 bases lying between them. Germline V gene lookup returns CDR1 MNHNS and CDR2 SASEGT. CDR3 protein: CASSELVIDAREQYF. The CDR3 DNA follows: TGTGCCAGCAGTGAATTAGTCATCGACGCCAGGGAGCAGTACTTC.

This clone was counted between two and nine times. This rearrangement joins TRBV19 to TRBJ2-2; D unresolved. The CDR3 is made up of 13 amino acids. The germline CDR1 and CDR2 sequences are LNHDA and SQIVND (reference sequence). Trimming removed 3 bases at V and 1 base at J, with 3 bases between. CDR3 nucleotide sequence: TGTGCCAGTAGTATGTTGAACACCGGGGAGCTGTTTTTT. Translated: CASSMLNTGELFF.

In this sample, this clone turned up a few times. The chain links TRBV11-3 to TRBJ1-6; D is undetermined. Germline CDR1 SGHNT, CDR2 YENEEA. With 4 bases removed from V and 14 bases from J, the gap between germline ends came to 15 bases. CDR3 length: 13 residues. In nucleotides, the CDR3 is TGTGCCAGCAGCTCCGCCTTGCAAATTGCCCTCCACTTT. Translated, it gives CASSSALQIALHF.

The rearrangement uses TRBV5-1 and TRBJ1-5; the D gene is possibly TRBD1 (5 bases). The V gene's germline CDR1 is SGHRS and CDR2 YFSETQ. The CDR3 covers 16 residues. V was pared by 0 bases and J by 6 bases, with 16 bases between. CDR3 nucleotide sequence: TGCGCCAGCAGCTTGGCCGCCGGGGGTTTGGGTCAGCCCCAGCATTTT. This gives the protein CASSLAAGGLGQPQHF. The full variable domain, its missing parts supplied by reference TRBV5-1 and TRBJ1-5, is KAGVTQTPRYLIKTRGQQVTLSCSPISGHRSVSWYQQTPGQGLQFLFEYFSETQRNKGNFPGRFSGRQFSNSRSEMNVSTLELGDSALYLCASSLAAGGLGQPQHFGDGTRLSIL.

The V gene is TRBV5-1, the J gene TRBJ1-2; 9 positions match TRBD1. Germline loops: CDR1 SGHRS, CDR2 YFSETQ. The trim removed 7 bases at V and 5 bases at J, leaving 9 bases unmatched. The length of the CDR3 is 14 residues. Here the CDR3 DNA reads TGCGCCAGCGGACAGGGGACGACAACATATGGCTACACCTTC. Its protein product is CASGQGTTTYGYTF. Full variable domain (missing parts from reference TRBV5-1 and TRBJ1-2): KAGVTQTPRYLIKTRGQQVTLSCSPISGHRSVSWYQQTPGQGLQFLFEYFSETQRNKGNFPGRFSGRQFSNSRSEMNVSTLELGDSALYLCASGQGTTTYGYTFGSGTRLTVV.

This clone appeared once. The chain links TRBV9 to TRBJ2-5; no reliable D call. V lost 0 bases to trimming and J lost 4 bases, with 7 bases between them. Germline V gene lookup returns CDR1 SGDLS and CDR2 YYNGEE. The length of the CDR3 is 13 residues. Here the CDR3 DNA reads TGTGCCAGCAGCGTAGAGTCGGGAGAGACCCAGTACTTC. It specifies CASSVESGETQYF.

The chain links TRBV7-9 to TRBJ2-3; tentative D call: TRBD2 (5 bases). The CDR3 has 13 residues. V was cut by 2 bases and J by 3 bases, with 6 bases left in between. Germline V CDR1 and CDR2: SEHNR, FQNEAQ (reference sequence). CDR3 bases: TGTGCCAGCAGCTTACCGGGGACAGATACGCAGTATTTT. It yields the protein CASSLPGTDTQYF.

This sequence joins TRBV5-1 and TRBJ1-4; D call uncertain. The CDR3 loop spans 16 amino acids. Germline lookup yields CDR1 SGHRS and CDR2 YFSETQ. With 4 bases removed from V and 0 bases from J, the gap between germline ends came to 13 bases. CDR3 DNA sequence: TGCGCCAGCAGCACGAGTCCGGCGACAACTAATGAAAAACTGTTTTTT. This translates into CASSTSPATTNEKLFF.

The chain has TRBV30 and TRBJ2-2, with 11 positions matching TRBD1. With V trimmed by 0 bases and J by 6 bases, 6 bases remained unmatched. Germline loops: CDR1 GTSNPN, CDR2 SVGIG (reference sequence). The CDR3 consists of 16 residues. CDR3 region: CAWSVLGQGAPGELFF. The CDR3 DNA reads TGTGCCTGGAGTGTACTAGGACAGGGGGCCCCCGGGGAGCTGTTTTTT.

The chain recombines TRBV29-1 with TRBJ1-2; D uncertain. In germline, CDR1 is SQVTM, CDR2 ANQGSEA. The CDR3 is 13 residues long. The ends were cut back, 6 bases at V and 5 bases at J, with 16 bases in the middle. The CDR3 protein is CSVAGRSTYGYTF. As DNA, the CDR3 is TGCAGCGTGGCTGGGCGGAGCACTTATGGCTACACCTTC.

V and J are TRBV9 and TRBJ1-5; 7 nucleotides agree with TRBD1. The CDR3 is 14 amino acids. Germline V gene data show CDR1 as SGDLS and CDR2 as YYNGEE. The V gene end was trimmed by 3 bases and the J gene end by 4 bases; junction bases not matched to a gene: 4. The CDR3 region is CASSGGQQNQPQHF. The DNA of the CDR3 is TGTGCCAGCAGCGGGGGACAGCAGAATCAGCCCCAGCATTTT.

The V and J genes are TRBV27 and TRBJ1-2; no definite D call. Germline V gene data show CDR1 as MNHEY and CDR2 as SMNVEV (reference sequence). Trimming took off 4 bases at V and 4 bases at J, with 13 bases between the two ends. This CDR3 is 14 amino acids long. CDR3 in amino acids: CASSSSPGIYGYTF. The CDR3 DNA reads TGTGCCAGCAGTTCCTCCCCCGGCATCTATGGCTACACCTTC.

A few counts support this clone. The chain uses TRBV7-3 and TRBJ2-3; 8 bases fit TRBD2. The CDR3 contains 15 residues. The J segment lost 6 bases and the V segment lost 5 bases, leaving 10 bases of the junction unmatched. Germline lookup yields CDR1 SGHTA and CDR2 FQGTGA. Written as DNA, the CDR3 is TGTGCCAGCAGCCTTAGCGGGGTGGGGATGGATACGCAGTATTTT. The encoded protein is CASSLSGVGMDTQYF. The full variable domain, completed using reference TRBV7-3 and TRBJ2-3, is GAGVSQTPSNKVTEKGKYVELRCDPISGHTALYWYRQSLGQGPEFLIYFQGTGAADDSGLPNDRFFAVRPEGSVSTLKIQRTERGDSAVYLCASSLSGVGMDTQYFGPGTRLTVL.

This chain joins TRBV18 and TRBJ1-1, with D perhaps TRBD1 (5 bases). Germline CDR1 KGHSH, CDR2 LQKENI. This CDR3 has 15 residues. Trimming removed 3 bases at V and 0 bases at J, with 11 bases between. The CDR3, as DNA: TGTGCCAGCTCACCCAGCCGGGACTTGAACACTGAAGCTTTCTTT. As protein: CASSPSRDLNTEAFF.

The V and J genes are TRBV5-5 and TRBJ1-5, with 10 nucleotides matching TRBD1. CDR3 length equals 15 residues. Germline lookup yields CDR1 SGHKS and CDR2 YYEKEE (reference sequence). Losses at the gene ends were 4 bases for V and 6 bases for J; bases not matched to a gene: 7. The CDR3 reads CASSAGTGEAQPQHF. In nucleotides, the CDR3 is TGTGCCAGCAGCGCCGGGACAGGGGAGGCTCAGCCCCAGCATTTT.